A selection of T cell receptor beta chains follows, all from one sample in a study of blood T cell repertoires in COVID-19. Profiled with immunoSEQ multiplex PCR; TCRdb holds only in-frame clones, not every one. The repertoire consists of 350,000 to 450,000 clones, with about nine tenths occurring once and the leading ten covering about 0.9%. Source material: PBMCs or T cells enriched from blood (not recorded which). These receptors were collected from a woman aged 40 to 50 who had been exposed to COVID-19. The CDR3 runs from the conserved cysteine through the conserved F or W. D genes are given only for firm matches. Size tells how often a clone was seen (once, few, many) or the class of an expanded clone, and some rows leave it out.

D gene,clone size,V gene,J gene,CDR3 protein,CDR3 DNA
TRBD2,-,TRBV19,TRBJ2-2,CASTLLAGVGTGELFF,TGTGCCAGTACCTTACTAGCGGGAGTGGGAACCGGGGAGCTGTTTTTT
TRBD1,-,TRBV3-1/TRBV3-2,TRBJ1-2,CASSQVRPGGANYGYTF,TGTGCCAGCAGCCAAGTACGACCAGGGGGAGCTAACTATGGCTACACCTTC
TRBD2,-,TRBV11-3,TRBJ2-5,CASSFAGRSGSGPETQYF,TGTGCCAGCAGCTTCGCGGGACGAAGCGGGAGTGGCCCAGAGACCCAGTACTTC
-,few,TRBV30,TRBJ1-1,CAWTYSGVTEAFF,TGTGCCTGGACATACAGCGGGGTCACTGAAGCTTTCTTT
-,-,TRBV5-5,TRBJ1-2,CASSPQGAGAYGYTF,TGTGCCAGCAGCCCCCAGGGTGCCGGAGCCTATGGCTACACCTTC
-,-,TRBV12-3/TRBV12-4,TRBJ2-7,CASSLALGYEQYF,TGTGCCAGCAGTTTAGCGCTCGGGTACGAGCAGTACTTC
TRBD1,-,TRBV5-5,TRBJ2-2,CASSSRGTANTGELFF,TGTGCCAGCAGCTCCCGAGGGACAGCGAACACCGGGGAGCTGTTTTTT
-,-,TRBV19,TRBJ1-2,CASSSPFLGDYGYTF,TGTGCCAGTAGTAGCCCATTTCTCGGGGACTATGGCTACACCTTC
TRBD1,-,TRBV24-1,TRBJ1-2,CATSDGHGQEGYGYTF,TGTGCCACCAGTGATGGGCACGGACAGGAGGGCTATGGCTACACCTTC
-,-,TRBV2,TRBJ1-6,CASTTDLNSPLHF,TGTGCCAGCACGACAGATCTCAATTCACCCCTCCACTTT
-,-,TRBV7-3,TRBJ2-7,CASSLQGSDEQYF,TGTGCCAGCAGCTTACAGGGGTCGGACGAGCAGTACTTC
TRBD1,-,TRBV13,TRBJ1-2,CASSPRQGRGYTF,TGTGCCAGCAGCCCTAGACAGGGCCGTGGCTACACCTTC
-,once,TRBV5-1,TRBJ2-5,CASSPQVQETQYF,TGCGCCAGCAGCCCCCAGGTTCAAGAGACCCAGTACTTC
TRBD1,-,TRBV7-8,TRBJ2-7,CASSLTGTGLGEQYF,TGTGCCAGCAGCTTAACCGGGACAGGGTTAGGGGAGCAGTACTTC
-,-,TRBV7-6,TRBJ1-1,CASSLEEAWTEAFF,TGTGCCAGCAGCTTAGAGGAGGCGTGGACTGAAGCTTTCTTT
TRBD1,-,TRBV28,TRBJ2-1,CASSLRQGTALVVFF,TGTGCCAGCAGTTTGCGACAGGGTACCGCTTTGGTCGTGTTCTTC
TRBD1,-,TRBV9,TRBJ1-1,CASSAGDSDTEAFF,TGTGCCAGCAGCGCCGGGGACAGTGACACTGAAGCTTTCTTT
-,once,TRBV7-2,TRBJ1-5,CASSWYSGHQPQHF,TGTGCCAGCAGCTGGTACAGTGGTCATCAGCCCCAGCATTTT
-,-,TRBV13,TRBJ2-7,CASSQDTGKSHEQYF,TGTGCCAGCAGCCAGGATACAGGGAAGAGTCACGAGCAGTACTTC
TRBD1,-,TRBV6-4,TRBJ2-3,CASRPGQASTDTQYF,TGTGCCAGCAGGCCCGGACAGGCTAGCACAGATACGCAGTATTTT
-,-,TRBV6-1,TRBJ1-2,CASSSPTERGYTF,TGTGCCAGCAGCTCCCCAACTGAACGTGGCTACACCTTC
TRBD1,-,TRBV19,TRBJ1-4,CASSTDRATNEKLFF,TGTGCCAGTAGTACAGACAGGGCAACTAATGAAAAACTGTTTTTT
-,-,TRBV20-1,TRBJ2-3,CSASKIAATDTQYF,TGCAGTGCTAGTAAAATAGCGGCCACAGATACGCAGTATTTT
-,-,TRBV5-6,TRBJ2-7,CASSLGGQGIHEQYF,TGTGCCAGCAGCTTAGGTGGGCAGGGAATCCACGAGCAGTACTTC
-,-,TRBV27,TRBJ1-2,CASSRSRGSTDGYTF,TGTGCCAGCAGCCGATCAAGGGGCAGTACCGATGGCTACACCTTC
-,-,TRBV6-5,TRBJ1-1,CASASTGRTEAFF,TGTGCCAGCGCCTCCACAGGACGCACTGAAGCTTTCTTT
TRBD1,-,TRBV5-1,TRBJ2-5,CASSWGTDQETQYF,TGCGCCAGCAGCTGGGGGACAGATCAAGAGACCCAGTACTTC
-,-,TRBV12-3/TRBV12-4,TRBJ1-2,CASAIRGTRGYTF,TGTGCCAGCGCGATTAGGGGGACTAGGGGCTACACCTTC
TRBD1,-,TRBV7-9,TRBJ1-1,CASSLGTGGLNTEAFF,TGTGCCAGCAGCTTAGGGACAGGGGGTCTGAACACTGAAGCTTTCTTT
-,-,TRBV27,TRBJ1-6,CASSFSKSENSPLHF,TGTGCCAGCAGTTTTAGCAAATCGGAGAATTCACCCCTCCACTTT
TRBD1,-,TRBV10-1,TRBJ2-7,CASSRDRVGEQYF,TGCGCCAGCAGCCGGGACAGGGTAGGCGAGCAGTACTTC
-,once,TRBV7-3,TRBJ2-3,CASSYRGGTDTQYF,TGTGCCAGCAGCTACAGGGGAGGAACAGATACGCAGTATTTT
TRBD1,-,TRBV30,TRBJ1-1,CAWSGWTGGLVGEAFF,TGTGCCTGGAGTGGGTGGACAGGGGGTTTGGTGGGAGAAGCTTTCTTT
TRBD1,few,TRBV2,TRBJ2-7,CASRGQGYEQYF,TGTGCCAGCAGGGGACAGGGTTACGAGCAGTACTTC
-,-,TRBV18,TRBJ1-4,CASSPPIRTTNEKLFF,TGTGCCAGCTCACCACCGATCAGGACAACTAATGAAAAACTGTTTTTT
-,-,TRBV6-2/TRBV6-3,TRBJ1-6,CASSYSTGIENSPLHF,TGTGCCAGCAGTTACTCTACCGGGATAGAAAATTCACCCCTCCACTTT
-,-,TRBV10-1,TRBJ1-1,CASSESLSGGAFF,TGCGCCAGCAGTGAGTCCCTCTCCGGGGGGGCTTTCTTT
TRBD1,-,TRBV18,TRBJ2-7,CASSQTGVSRIYEQYF,TGTGCCAGCTCACAGACAGGGGTTAGTCGAATCTACGAGCAGTACTTC
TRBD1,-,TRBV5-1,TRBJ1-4,CASSLDQGVRKLFF,TGCGCCAGCAGCTTGGATCAGGGGGTACGAAAACTGTTTTTT
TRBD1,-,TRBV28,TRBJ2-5,CASSTRQGQETQYF,TGTGCCAGCAGTACCCGACAGGGCCAAGAGACCCAGTACTTC
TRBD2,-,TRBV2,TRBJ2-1,CASTTLAGGGNEQFF,TGTGCCAGCACTACACTAGCGGGAGGAGGAAATGAGCAGTTCTTC
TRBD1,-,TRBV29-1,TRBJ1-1,CSVGTGRTEAFF,TGCAGCGTCGGGACAGGGAGGACTGAAGCTTTCTTT
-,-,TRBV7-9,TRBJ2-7,CASSLDLDYEQYF,TGTGCCAGCAGCTTAGATCTAGACTACGAGCAGTACTTC
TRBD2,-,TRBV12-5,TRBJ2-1,CASGFRTDSSGRANRAEQFF,TGTGCTAGTGGTTTCAGAACAGACTCGAGCGGGAGGGCCAACCGGGCTGAGCAGTTCTTC
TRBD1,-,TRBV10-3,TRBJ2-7,CAVGQGAWEQYF,TGTGCCGTCGGACAGGGGGCTTGGGAGCAGTACTTC
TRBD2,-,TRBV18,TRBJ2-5,CASSPRTGLAETQYF,TGTGCCAGCTCACCAAGAACAGGACTAGCGGAGACCCAGTACTTC
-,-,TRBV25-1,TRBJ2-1,CASSARGGGLSYNEQFF,TGTGCCAGCAGTGCCCGAGGTGGCGGGCTCTCCTACAATGAGCAGTTCTTC
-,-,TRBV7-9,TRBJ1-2,CASSSEIYGYTF,TGTGCCAGCAGCTCCGAGATCTATGGCTACACCTTC
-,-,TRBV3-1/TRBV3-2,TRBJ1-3,CASSQVVGVAGNTIYF,TGTGCCAGCAGCCAAGTAGTCGGGGTCGCTGGAAACACCATATATTTT
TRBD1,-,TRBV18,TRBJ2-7,CASSPLGQTYEQYF,TGTGCCAGCTCACCGCTGGGACAGACCTACGAGCAGTACTTC
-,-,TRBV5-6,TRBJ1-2,CASYPRGLNYGYTF,TGTGCCAGCTACCCCCGGGGACTTAACTATGGCTACACCTTC
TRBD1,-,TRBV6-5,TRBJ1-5,CASRLPGTDNQPQHF,TGTGCCAGCAGGCTCCCCGGGACAGATAATCAGCCCCAGCATTTT
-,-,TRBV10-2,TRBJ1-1,CASGGTLGTEAFF,TGCGCCAGCGGGGGGACCCTCGGCACTGAAGCTTTCTTT
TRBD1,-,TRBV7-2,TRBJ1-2,CASSLQGFYGYTF,TGTGCCAGCAGCCTACAGGGGTTCTATGGCTACACCTTC
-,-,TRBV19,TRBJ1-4,CASSPSPVSGSNEKLFF,TGTGCCAGTAGCCCCTCTCCTGTATCAGGGTCTAATGAAAAACTGTTTTTT
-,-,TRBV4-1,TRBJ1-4,CASSQEAGVAEKLFF,TGCGCCAGCAGCCAAGAAGCGGGGGTGGCTGAAAAACTGTTTTTT
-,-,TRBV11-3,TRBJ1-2,CASSLGGGAFIRGYTF,TGTGCCAGCAGCTTAGGAGGGGGAGCCTTTATTCGCGGCTACACCTTC
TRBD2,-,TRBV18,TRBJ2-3,CASSPRASGSTDTQYF,TGTGCCAGCTCACCACGGGCTAGCGGATCCACAGATACGCAGTATTTT